This T cell receptor beta chain is drawn from a study of cytomegalovirus exposure and HLA in healthy donors. In this sample, this clone turned up once. Its antigen is not identified. Study-wide findings and caveats: Most TCR sequences were rare, but some public TCRs occurred in many donors. Some TCR beta chains (164 of them) were listed as cytomegalovirus-associated. Reports indicated that the classifier achieved high specificity and sensitivity in diagnosing cytomegalovirus status.

The protocol was immunoSEQ multiplex PCR, while the TCRdb copy is restricted to in-frame clones and leaves out a portion. The data show more than 85,000 clones, about nine tenths seen once. This TCR came from a young woman in good health and CMV-seronegative. Sequencing was performed on PBMCs.

As DNA, the CDR3 is TGCGCCAGCAGTGAGTCGGGGAGGGCGTACACCGGGGAGCTGTTTTTT. Translated, it gives CASSESGRAYTGELFF. This chain links TRBV10-2 with TRBJ2-2, with 7 bases fitting TRBD2. V lost 0 bases to trimming and J lost 3 bases; unmatched junction nucleotides: 4. Germline V lookup: CDR1 WSHSY, CDR2 SAAADI. There are 16 residues in the CDR3.